The 7 T cell receptor beta chains listed next were all sequenced from one sample in a study of tumor-infiltrating lymphocytes in primary liver carcinoma. RNA isolated from unsorted whole blood supplied the blood RNA, with germline DNA also extracted. The authors made TCR beta cDNA from 500 to 600 ng total RNA with a constant-region primer. Sequencing libraries for TCR beta derived from three nested multiplex PCR rounds that used slightly modified ARM-PCR. The first two PCR rounds used TRBV1-TRBV30 forward primers with a C-beta reverse primer, around 10 cycles each. TCRdb fed the multiplex PCR reads into MiXCR, producing one record per CDR3 protein. The sample contains approximately 310,000 distinct CDR3 sequences, about 60% of which appear only once. The sequenced sample consisted of peripheral blood. Receptors were obtained from a middle-aged man with primary liver carcinoma and hepatitis B virus infection.

A remark on this clonotype: A read error may account for a junction end that differs from germline. The chain couples TRBV5-1 to TRBJ2-1, with 10 bases identical to TRBD2. Germline CDR1 reads SGHRS; CDR2 reads YFSETQ. This CDR3 spans 16 amino acids. The CDR3 region has the DNA TGCTCCAGCAGCTTGGCCCTAGCGGGAGTGTACAATGAGCAGTTCTTC. Protein sequence: CSSSLALAGVYNEQFF.

This clonotype was seen at least ten times. The rearrangement uses TRBV4-1 and TRBJ2-7; 11 nucleotides line up with TRBD1. The CDR3 consists of 15 residues. V lost 1 base and J lost 4; bases outside the gene matches: 3. Germline V gene sequence: CDR1 MGHRA, CDR2 YSYEKL. The CDR3 region has the DNA TGCGCCAGCAGCCAAGGAGGGACAGGGGGATACGAGCAGTACTTC. Protein sequence: CASSQGGTGGYEQYF.

This sequence joins TRBV2 and TRBJ1-4; 10 bases are a match to TRBD1. Germline CDR1 is SNHLY and CDR2 is FYNNEI. After removal of 6 bases from V and 8 bases from J, the junction contained 6 bases not matched to a gene. The length of the CDR3 is 14 residues. The CDR3, as DNA: TGTGCCAGCAGACGGGACAGGGGAGAAGAAAAACTGTTTTTT. This sequence encodes CASRRDRGEEKLFF.

Notes on this clonotype: A single base separates this from a much larger clone, so it may be a read error. This CDR3 is missing its conserved last phenylalanine or tryptophan, likely due to a read error. The genes are TRBV6-5 and TRBJ2-7; D perhaps matches TRBD2 (6 bases). The CDR3 sequence is 16 residues long. Germline V gene sequence: CDR1 MNHEY, CDR2 SVGAGI. Trimming shortened V by 7 bases and J by 6 bases, and 25 bases separated the two germline ends. The CDR3 protein is CASTSAGTSIRGEQYI. The CDR3 bases are TGTGCCAGCACCTCGGCGGGTACTAGCATTCGGGGCGAGCAGTACATC.

This clonotype appeared a single time. One base away lies a much larger clone, so this may be a sequencing read error. V usage is TRBV29-1 and J usage is TRBJ2-7; 8 nucleotides agree with TRBD1. Germline-derived CDR1 and CDR2 are SQVTM and ANQGSEA. This CDR3 is built from 13 residues. In nucleotides, the CDR3 is TGCAGCGCTGAAGGACAGGGAGAATACGAGCAGTACTTC. It translates to CSAEGQGEYEQYF.

This clonotype has a count of ten or more. The chain carries TRBV6-2 or TRBV6-3 and TRBJ2-1; TRBD2 might be the D (6 bases). V was cut by 6 bases and J by 0 bases, with 15 bases left in between. The CDR3 has 16 residues. Looked up from germline, CDR1 is MNHEY and CDR2 is SVGEGT. The CDR3 nucleotides read TGTGCCAGCAGGATCGGGGGAATAAGCTCCTACAATGAGCAGTTCTTC. Translated, it gives CASRIGGISSYNEQFF.

The chain uses TRBV6-1 and TRBJ1-2, with TRBD1 matching over 7 bases. J was trimmed by 2 bases and V by 5 bases; bases with no gene match: 2. The CDR3 extends over 13 amino acids. Per the germline V gene, CDR1 is MNHNS and CDR2 is SASEGT. The CDR3 bases are TGTGCCAGCAGTACGACAGGGAACTATGGCTACACCTTC. It is translated as CASSTTGNYGYTF.